Listed below are T cell receptor beta chains from one sample, sequenced in a study of spatial heterogeneity in lung cancer. TCRdb itself ran the 5' RACE reads through MiXCR, one entry per CDR3 protein. The data hold nearly 25,000 distinct CDR3 sequences, with around 8.5% observed a single time. The sequenced sample was lung tumor tissue, obtained at surgery. Receptors originate from a male donor with early-stage non-small cell lung cancer. The CDR3 runs from the conserved cysteine through the conserved F or W. D genes are given only for firm matches. Expanded clones get a size class; other rows say once, few or many, or leave the size out.

D	size	J	V	DNA	CDR3
TRBD1	many	TRBJ1-5	TRBV24-1	TGTGCCACTAGGGGGACAGGGGGCGGCTATCAGCCCCAGCATTTT	CATRGTGGGYQPQHF
-	many	TRBJ2-1	TRBV2	TGTGCCATCATGGAAAATTTCGGGAATGAGCAGTTCTTC	CAIMENFGNEQFF
TRBD2	few	TRBJ2-3	TRBV5-1	TGCGCCAGCAGCTGGCCCATAGCGGGGGGCTCCACAGATACGCAGTATTTT	CASSWPIAGGSTDTQYF
-	many	TRBJ2-2	TRBV7-3	TGTGCCAGCAGCCCCCAGGAGGGTTCGGGGGAGCTGTTTTTT	CASSPQEGSGELFF
-	many	TRBJ2-2	TRBV5-1	TGCGCCAGCACCCCCGGGACTCCTAACACCGGGGAGCTGTTTTTT	CASTPGTPNTGELFF
-	many	TRBJ2-4	TRBV7-2	TGTGCCAGCAGCTACGACGTGAACATTCAGTACTTC	CASSYDVNIQYF
TRBD2	medium-sized	TRBJ2-3	TRBV29-1	TGCAGCGTTCGGACTAGCGGGACCTCGGATACGCAGTATTTT	CSVRTSGTSDTQYF
-	-	TRBJ2-1	TRBV2	TGTGCCAGCAGTCAAGATCTACGGGGTATCGATGAGCAGTTCTTC	CASSQDLRGIDEQFF
TRBD1	-	TRBJ1-1	TRBV9	TGTGCCAGCAGCGTAGGCCCCCCGCGACAGGGGTATAACACTGAAGCTTTCTTT	CASSVGPPRQGYNTEAFF
-	few	TRBJ2-5	TRBV20-1	TGCAGTGCGATTGACTGGAAAGAGACCCAGTACTTC	CSAIDWKETQYF
-	large	TRBJ2-7	TRBV6-6	TGTGCCAGCAGTCACGGTGGCGGCTACGAGCAGTACTTC	CASSHGGGYEQYF
-	few	TRBJ2-4	TRBV27	TGTGCCAGCAGTTTATTATCGGCCAAAAACATTCAGTACTTC	CASSLLSAKNIQYF
TRBD1	few	TRBJ1-6	TRBV14	TGTGCCAGCAGCCCCCAGGGGGCGAATTCACCCCTCCACTTT	CASSPQGANSPLHF
-	many	TRBJ1-6	TRBV7-2	TGTGCCAGCAGCTTAGGTCAGACTAAGGGGCCCCTCCACTTT	CASSLGQTKGPLHF
-	medium-sized	TRBJ2-3	TRBV24-1	TGTGCCACCAGTGACATTCAGGGGTTGACAGATACGCAGTATTTT	CATSDIQGLTDTQYF
-	many	TRBJ1-5	TRBV7-6	TGTGCCAGCAGCTTATGGGCGCAGAGACAGCCCCAGCATTTT	CASSLWAQRQPQHF
-	-	TRBJ2-5	TRBV30	TGTGCCTGTGGGACGAGAGAGACCCAGTACTTC	CACGTRETQYF
TRBD2	-	TRBJ2-3	TRBV4-2	TGTGCCATCCCCCTAGCGGGGGGGCGGACAGATACGCAGTATTTT	CAIPLAGGRTDTQYF
-	many	TRBJ1-1	TRBV7-2	TGTGCCAGCAGCTTAGAGGGGTCGAACACTGAAGCTTTCTTT	CASSLEGSNTEAFF
-	many	TRBJ2-1	TRBV29-1	TGCAGCGTTGGTATCTGGGCAGGGCTTGACAATGAGCAGTTCTTC	CSVGIWAGLDNEQFF
-	many	TRBJ1-4	TRBV5-6	TGTGCCAGCAGCTTGGGGGAAAAACTGTTTTTT	CASSLGEKLFF
TRBD2	-	TRBJ2-3	TRBV9	TGTGCCAGCAGCGTAGCGGGGCTAGCGGGAGATACGCAGTATTTT	CASSVAGLAGDTQYF